This TCR delta chain was observed in a study of gamma-delta T cells after stem cell transplantation (dated by TCRdb to the mid-2010s). Trimming removed 0 bases from V and 0 bases from J, leaving 22 bases between the germline ends. The CDR3 covers 19 residues, taking in both the cysteine and the phenylalanine. Only CDR3 DNA remains: 57 bases, in frame from the first base. CDR1 and CDR2 are drawn from the germline V gene: GEAIGNYY, EKD. This clone was counted only a few times. Its cognate antigen has yet to be identified. The protein TCRdb lists belongs to a much larger clone and differs from this DNA's translation at residue 13, which points to a read error; the protein shown is made from the DNA. The library was built by means of RT-PCR. The sample was run on an Illumina MiSeq. TCRdb called clones anew from the public reads via CATT; matching DNA rows were later pooled. For this sample the table gives over 2,500 delta-chain clones, of which about 3.4% were detected only once. More than 25% of the sample goes to the ten largest clones.

Material: gamma-delta T cells. This receptor chain uses TRDV2 and TRDJ1; the D gene is possibly TRDD3, with 5 bases matching. This receptor was obtained from a human donor. It is not recorded whose cells these are; they may come from a transplant donor. This receptor carries the CDR3 CACDTVGPVGDLHTDKLIF. The nucleotide sequence is given as TGTGCCTGTGACACCGTAGGGCCAGTTGGGGACCTGCACACCGATAAACTCATCTTT.